The clone carrying this T cell receptor (beta chain) was picked up a small number of times. Its antigen is unknown. This sample is drawn from a study of T-cell reconstitution after alpha-beta-depleted transplantation in children. Study conclusions and caveats: Several hundred expanded graft clones reportedly supplied alpha-beta T cells about two months after transplant.

Unique molecular identifiers were incorporated when the TCRbeta library was constructed. TCRdb used MiXCR to reprocess the PCR reads, holding one entry per CDR3 protein. The data hold hundreds of thousands of distinct CDR3 sequences, with around 13% observed a single time. The sequence came from a girl aged 2 to 10 with congenital amegakaryocytic thrombocytopenia, due to receive a stem cell transplant. The source was PBMCs, collected before TCRalphabeta/CD19-depleted stem cell transplant.

The CDR3 protein is CSARDLDSHSPINEQFF. CDR3 nucleotides: TGCAGTGCTAGAGATCTGGACTCCCATTCCCCCATCAATGAGCAGTTCTTC. The genes are TRBV20-1 and TRBJ2-1; possibly TRBD2 for D (5 bases). The CDR3 totals 17 residues. V lost 0 bases and J 6 bases, leaving 21 bases between the germline ends. Germline CDR1 DFQATT, CDR2 SNEGSKA (reference sequence).